This TCR beta chain was recovered during a study of blood T cell repertoires in COVID-19. Study at large: Acute and convalescent COVID-19 samples came from the United States, Italy and Spain.

CDR1 and CDR2 (germline): MDHEN, SYDVKM. V gave up 3 bases and J gave up 8 bases; unmatched junction bases: 10. The CDR3 runs to 17 residues. This table comes from immunoSEQ multiplex PCR, and its TCRdb copy is limited to in-frame clones, with some not included. Of hundreds of thousands of clones in the sample, around 87% were seen once. The sequenced sample was peripheral blood. The sequence was collected from a man aged 65-85 years with acute or convalescent COVID-19. The gene calls are TRBV28 and TRBJ1-6; 10 bases align to TRBD1. The CDR3 reads CASSFTGTGAIHSPLHF. Here the CDR3 DNA reads TGTGCCAGCAGTTTCACCGGGACAGGGGCCATACATTCACCCCTCCACTTT.